The 6 T cell receptor beta chains in this list originate from one sample, sequenced in a study of radiotherapy plus CTLA-4 blockade in lung cancer. The protocol was immunoSEQ multiplex PCR, while the TCRdb copy is restricted to in-frame clones and leaves out a portion. The sample shows more than 40,000 clones, more than 70% of them seen only once. The sample here was peripheral blood, taken from a patient treated with radiotherapy plus ipilimumab. The receptors were sampled from a human donor with non-small cell lung cancer who had stable disease on radiotherapy plus ipilimumab.

The chain employs TRBV4-2 and TRBJ1-2; 10 nucleotides agree with TRBD1. The trim removed 7 bases at V and 0 bases at J, leaving 11 bases unmatched. The CDR3 extends over 17 amino acids. Per the germline V gene, CDR1 is LGHNA and CDR2 is YNFKEQ. CDR3 nucleotides: TGTGCCAGCATCTTACGACAGGGGGCACCTGCTAACTATGGCTACACCTTC. Translating gives CASILRQGAPANYGYTF.

In DNA, the CDR3 is TGTGCCAGCAGCCAGAAGGGTGCTGTGGGCACTGAAGCTTTCTTT. Residues: CASSQKGAVGTEAFF. The chain has TRBV5-4 and TRBJ1-1; D is unclear. CDR1 and CDR2 from the germline V gene are SGHNT and YYREEE (reference sequence). Trimming removed 4 bases from V and 4 bases from J, with 17 bases in between. The CDR3 runs 15 residues.

The V gene is TRBV5-5, the J gene TRBJ1-6; possibly TRBD1 for D (6 bases). The CDR3 loop spans 16 amino acids. Germline-derived CDR1 and CDR2 are SGHKS and YYEKEE (reference sequence). Trimming took 4 bases from V and 2 from J, leaving 13 bases between them. The CDR3 loop is CASSAQGRTYNSPLHF. In DNA, the CDR3 is TGTGCCAGCAGCGCACAGGGACGCACCTATAATTCACCCCTCCACTTT.

The chain has TRBV6-5 and TRBJ2-7; 7 nucleotides align to TRBD1. CDR1 MNHEY and CDR2 SVGAGI come from the germline V gene. The CDR3 loop spans 14 amino acids. V gave up 7 bases and J gave up 0 bases; unmatched junction bases: 6. The DNA for the CDR3 is TGTGCCAGCACCATAAGGGACAGCTCCTACGAGCAGTACTTC. Translated: CASTIRDSSYEQYF.

This clone was seen only a few times. This chain links TRBV10-3 with TRBJ1-5; D might be TRBD1 (5 bases). The CDR3 is 13 amino acids. Germline V CDR1 and CDR2: ENHRY, SYGVKD. The germline V and J ends were trimmed by 11 bases and 7 bases, with 18 bases remaining between them. The CDR3 region has the DNA TGTGCCTCAAGGGGTAGATTAGGCCAGCCCCAGCATTTT. This encodes CASRGRLGQPQHF.

The chain joins TRBV11-1 to TRBJ1-1, with no clear D. This CDR3 contains 14 residues. Trimming left V 8 bases short and J 0 bases short, with 13 bases between. The germline V gene encodes CDR1 SGHAT and CDR2 FQDESV (reference sequence). CDR3 protein: CASGSGRMNTEAFF. Written as DNA, the CDR3 is TGTGCCAGCGGGAGTGGAAGGATGAACACTGAAGCTTTCTTT.